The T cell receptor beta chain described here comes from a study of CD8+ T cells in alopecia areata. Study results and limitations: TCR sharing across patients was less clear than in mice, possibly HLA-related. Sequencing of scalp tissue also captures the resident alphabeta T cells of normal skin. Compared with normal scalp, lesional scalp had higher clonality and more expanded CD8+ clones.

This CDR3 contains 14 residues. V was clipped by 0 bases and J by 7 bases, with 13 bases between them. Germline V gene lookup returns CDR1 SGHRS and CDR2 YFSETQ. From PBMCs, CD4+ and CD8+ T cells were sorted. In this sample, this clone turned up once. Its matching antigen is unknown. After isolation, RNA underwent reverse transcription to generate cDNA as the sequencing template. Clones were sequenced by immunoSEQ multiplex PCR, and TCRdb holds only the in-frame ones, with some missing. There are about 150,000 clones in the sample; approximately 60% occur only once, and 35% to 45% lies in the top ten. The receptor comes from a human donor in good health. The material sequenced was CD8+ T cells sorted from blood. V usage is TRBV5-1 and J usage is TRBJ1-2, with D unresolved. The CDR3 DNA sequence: TGCGCCAGCAGCTTGGCAGGTCTTCCGGGTGGCTACACCTTC. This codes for CASSLAGLPGGYTF. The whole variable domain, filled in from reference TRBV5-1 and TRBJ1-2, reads KAGVTQTPRYLIKTRGQQVTLSCSPISGHRSVSWYQQTPGQGLQFLFEYFSETQRNKGNFPGRFSGRQFSNSRSEMNVSTLELGDSALYLCASSLAGLPGGYTFGSGTRLTVV.